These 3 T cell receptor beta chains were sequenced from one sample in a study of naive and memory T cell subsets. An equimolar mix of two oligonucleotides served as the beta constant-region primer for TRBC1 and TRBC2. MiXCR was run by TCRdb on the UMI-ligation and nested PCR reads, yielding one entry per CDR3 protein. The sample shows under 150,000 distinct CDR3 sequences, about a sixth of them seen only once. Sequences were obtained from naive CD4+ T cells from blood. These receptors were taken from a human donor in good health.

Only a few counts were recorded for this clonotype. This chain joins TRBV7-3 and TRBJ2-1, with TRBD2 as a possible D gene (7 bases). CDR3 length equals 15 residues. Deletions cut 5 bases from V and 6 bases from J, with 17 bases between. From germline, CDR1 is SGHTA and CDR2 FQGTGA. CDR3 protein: CASSLLEGGVNEQFF. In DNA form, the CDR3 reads TGTGCCAGCAGCCTCCTGGAGGGGGGGGTCAATGAGCAGTTCTTC.

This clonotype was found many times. DNA for the CDR3: TGTGCCAGTAGTAGTAGCAGGGCAGTCAACAGGGGGCGCGCAGATACGCAGTATTTT. Encoded protein: CASSSSRAVNRGRADTQYF. The chain links TRBV19 to TRBJ2-3, with 9 bases matching TRBD1. Germline CDR1 reads LNHDA; CDR2 reads SQIVND (reference sequence). Unmatched junction bases numbered 18, after V lost 4 bases and J lost 4 bases. This CDR3 region has 19 residues.

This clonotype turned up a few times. CDR3 DNA sequence: TGTGCCAGCAGCTTCGAGTGGCGGGATCTTAACAATGAGCAGTTCTTC. Protein: CASSFEWRDLNNEQFF. V and J are TRBV7-9 and TRBJ2-1, with D possibly TRBD2 on 6 matching bases. Germline V gene sequence: CDR1 SEHNR, CDR2 FQNEAQ (reference sequence). Trimming shortened V by 3 bases and J by 5 bases, and 17 bases separated the two germline ends. The CDR3 loop spans 16 amino acids.